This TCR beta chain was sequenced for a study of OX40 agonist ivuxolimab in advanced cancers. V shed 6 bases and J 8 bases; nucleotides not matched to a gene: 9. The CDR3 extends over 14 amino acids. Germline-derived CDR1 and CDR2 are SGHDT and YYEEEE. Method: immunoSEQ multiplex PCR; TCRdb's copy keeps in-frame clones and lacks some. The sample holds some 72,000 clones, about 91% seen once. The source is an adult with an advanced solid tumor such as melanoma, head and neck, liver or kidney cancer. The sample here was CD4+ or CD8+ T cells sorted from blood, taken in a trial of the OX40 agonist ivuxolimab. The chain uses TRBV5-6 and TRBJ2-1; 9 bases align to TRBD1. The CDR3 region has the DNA TGTGCCAGCATCGGGACAGGGCGAAGCGATGAGCAGTTCTTC. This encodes CASIGTGRSDEQFF. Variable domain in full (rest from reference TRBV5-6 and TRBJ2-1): DAGVTQSPTHLIKTRGQQVTLRCSPKSGHDTVSWYQQALGQGPQFIFQYYEEEERQRGNFPDRFSGHQFPNYSSELNVNALLLGDSALYLCASIGTGRSDEQFFGPGTRLTVL.